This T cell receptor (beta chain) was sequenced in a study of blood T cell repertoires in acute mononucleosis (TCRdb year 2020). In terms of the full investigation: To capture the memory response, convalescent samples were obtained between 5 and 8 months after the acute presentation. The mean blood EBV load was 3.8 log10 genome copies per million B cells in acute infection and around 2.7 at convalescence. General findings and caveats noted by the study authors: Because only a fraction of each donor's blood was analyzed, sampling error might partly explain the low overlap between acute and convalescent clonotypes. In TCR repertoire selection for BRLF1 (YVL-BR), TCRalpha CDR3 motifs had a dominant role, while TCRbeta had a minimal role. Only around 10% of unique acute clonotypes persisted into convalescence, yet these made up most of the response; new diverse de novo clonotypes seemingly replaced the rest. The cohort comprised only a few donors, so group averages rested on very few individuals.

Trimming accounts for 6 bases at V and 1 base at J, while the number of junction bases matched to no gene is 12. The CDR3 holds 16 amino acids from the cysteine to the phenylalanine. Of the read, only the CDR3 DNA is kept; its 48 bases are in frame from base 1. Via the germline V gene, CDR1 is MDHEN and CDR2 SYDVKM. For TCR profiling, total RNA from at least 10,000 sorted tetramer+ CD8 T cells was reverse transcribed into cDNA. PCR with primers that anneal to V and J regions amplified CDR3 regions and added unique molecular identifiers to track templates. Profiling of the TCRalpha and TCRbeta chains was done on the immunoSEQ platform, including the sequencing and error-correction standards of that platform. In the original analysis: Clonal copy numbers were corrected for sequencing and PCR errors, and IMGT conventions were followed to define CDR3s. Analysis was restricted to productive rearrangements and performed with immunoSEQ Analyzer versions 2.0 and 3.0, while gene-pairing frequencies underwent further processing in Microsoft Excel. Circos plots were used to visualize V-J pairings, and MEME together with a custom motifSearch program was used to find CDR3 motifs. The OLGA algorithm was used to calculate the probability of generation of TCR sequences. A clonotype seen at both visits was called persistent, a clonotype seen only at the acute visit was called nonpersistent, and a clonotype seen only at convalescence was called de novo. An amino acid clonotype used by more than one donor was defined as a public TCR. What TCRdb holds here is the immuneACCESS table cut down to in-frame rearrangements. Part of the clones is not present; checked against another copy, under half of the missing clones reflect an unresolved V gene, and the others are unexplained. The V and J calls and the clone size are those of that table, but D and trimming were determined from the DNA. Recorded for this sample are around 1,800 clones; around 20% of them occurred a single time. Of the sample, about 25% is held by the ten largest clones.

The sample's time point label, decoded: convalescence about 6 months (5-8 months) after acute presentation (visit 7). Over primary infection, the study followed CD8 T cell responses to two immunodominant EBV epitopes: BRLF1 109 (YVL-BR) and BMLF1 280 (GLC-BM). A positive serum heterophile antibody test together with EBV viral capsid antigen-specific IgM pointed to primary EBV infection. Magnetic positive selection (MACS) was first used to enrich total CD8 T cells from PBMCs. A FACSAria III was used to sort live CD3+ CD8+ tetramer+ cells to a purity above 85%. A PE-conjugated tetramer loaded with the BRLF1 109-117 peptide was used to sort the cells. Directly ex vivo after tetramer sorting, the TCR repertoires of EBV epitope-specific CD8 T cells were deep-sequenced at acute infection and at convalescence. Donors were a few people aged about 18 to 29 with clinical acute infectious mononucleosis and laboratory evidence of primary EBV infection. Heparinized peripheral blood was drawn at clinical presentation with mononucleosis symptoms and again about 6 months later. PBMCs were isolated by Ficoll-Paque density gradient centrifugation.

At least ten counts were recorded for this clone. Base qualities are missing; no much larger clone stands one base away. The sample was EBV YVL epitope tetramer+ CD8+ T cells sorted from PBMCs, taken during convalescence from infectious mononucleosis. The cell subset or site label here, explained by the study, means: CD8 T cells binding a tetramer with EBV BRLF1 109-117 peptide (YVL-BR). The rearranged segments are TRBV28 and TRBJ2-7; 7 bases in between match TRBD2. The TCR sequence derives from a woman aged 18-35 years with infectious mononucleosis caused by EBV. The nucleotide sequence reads TGTGCCAGCAGCTTAGGCGCGACTAGCAGGTCCTACGAGCAGTACTTC. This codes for CASSLGATSRSYEQYF.